The 2 T cell receptor beta chains presented below share a single source sample, sequenced in a study of blood T cell repertoires in COVID-19. Using immunoSEQ multiplex PCR, the repertoire was profiled, and TCRdb retains in-frame clones only, with some absent. The sample holds about 160,000 clones, more than 75% seen once. The sample consisted of peripheral blood. Every receptor here comes from a man aged 40-49 years with acute or convalescent COVID-19.

The rearrangement links TRBV5-1 to TRBJ1-2; no clear D. Germline CDR1 SGHRS, CDR2 YFSETQ. The CDR3 is 16 amino acids. V lost 4 bases, J lost 6 bases, and 22 bases lay in between. DNA of the CDR3: TGCGCCAGCAGCCCGGGTGGTACATCAACCCCTGATGGCTACACCTTC. Protein product: CASSPGGTSTPDGYTF. The variable domain in full, with the rest retrieved from reference TRBV5-1 and TRBJ1-2, is KAGVTQTPRYLIKTRGQQVTLSCSPISGHRSVSWYQQTPGQGLQFLFEYFSETQRNKGNFPGRFSGRQFSNSRSEMNVSTLELGDSALYLCASSPGGTSTPDGYTFGSGTRLTVV.

V usage is TRBV9 and J usage is TRBJ1-3, with a tentative D call TRBD1 (6 bases). The CDR3 extends over 15 amino acids. Trimming shortened V by 4 bases and J by 6 bases, and 17 bases separated the two germline ends. CDR1 is SGDLS and CDR2 is YYNGEE in the germline V gene. This CDR3 reads CASSTQSRGENTIYF. The DNA of the CDR3 is TGTGCCAGCAGCACCCAGAGCAGGGGTGAAAACACCATATATTTT.